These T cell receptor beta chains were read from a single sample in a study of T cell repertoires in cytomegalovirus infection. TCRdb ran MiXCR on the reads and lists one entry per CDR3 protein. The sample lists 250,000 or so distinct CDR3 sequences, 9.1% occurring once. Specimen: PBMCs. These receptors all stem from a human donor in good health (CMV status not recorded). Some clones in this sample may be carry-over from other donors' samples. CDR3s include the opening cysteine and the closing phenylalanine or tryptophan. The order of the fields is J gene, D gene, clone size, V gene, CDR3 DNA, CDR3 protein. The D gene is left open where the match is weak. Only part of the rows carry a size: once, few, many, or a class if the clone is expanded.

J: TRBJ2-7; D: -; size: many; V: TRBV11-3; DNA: TGTGCCAGCAGCTTAGGCACCGGGACTGTTCTTGACGAGCAGTACTTC; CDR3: CASSLGTGTVLDEQYF
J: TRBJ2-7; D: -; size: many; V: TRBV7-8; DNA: TGTGCCAGCAGCTTTACCTACGAGCAGTACTTC; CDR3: CASSFTYEQYF
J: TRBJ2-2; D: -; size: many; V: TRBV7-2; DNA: TGTGCCAGCAGCTTACAACTAAACACCGGGGAGCTGTTTTTT; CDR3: CASSLQLNTGELFF
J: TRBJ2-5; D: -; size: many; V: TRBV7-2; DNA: TGTGCCAGCAGCTTCCAGGCATATGAGACCCAGTACTTC; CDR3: CASSFQAYETQYF
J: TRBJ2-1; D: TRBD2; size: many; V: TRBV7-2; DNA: TGTGCCAGCAGCCCACAAACTAGCGGGACTATAGTCTTC; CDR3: CASSPQTSGTIVF
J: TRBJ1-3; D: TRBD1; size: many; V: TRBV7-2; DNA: TGTGCCAGCAGCTTCTCAGGGGGGACTGGAAACACCATATATTTT; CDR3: CASSFSGGTGNTIYF
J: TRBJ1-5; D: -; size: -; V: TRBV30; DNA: TGTGCCTGGAGTCTAGACAGAAATCAGCCCCAGCATTTT; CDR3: CAWSLDRNQPQHF
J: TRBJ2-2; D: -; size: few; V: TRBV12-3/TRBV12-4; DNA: TGTGCCAGCAGGCCAAAAGTCACCGGGGAGCTGTTTTTT; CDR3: CASRPKVTGELFF
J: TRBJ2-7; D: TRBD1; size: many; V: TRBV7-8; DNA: TGTGCCAGCAGCTTAGAATGGACAGGGGGTAACGAGCAGTACTTC; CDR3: CASSLEWTGGNEQYF
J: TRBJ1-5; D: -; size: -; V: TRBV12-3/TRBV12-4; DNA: TGTGCCAGCAGTTTAGATTTGCGGGGGCACAATCAGCCCCAGCATTTT; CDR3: CASSLDLRGHNQPQHF
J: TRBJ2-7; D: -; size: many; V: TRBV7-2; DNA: TGTGCCAGCAGTCCGCGGGGTCCGGCCTACGAGCAGTACTTC; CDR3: CASSPRGPAYEQYF
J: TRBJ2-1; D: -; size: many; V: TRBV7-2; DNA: TGTGCCAGCAGCCCGTTCGGGTTGTATGAGCAGTTCTTC; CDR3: CASSPFGLYEQFF
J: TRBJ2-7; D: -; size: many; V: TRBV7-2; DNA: TGTGCCAGCAGCTACGTTACCCGTTACGAGCAGTACTTC; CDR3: CASSYVTRYEQYF
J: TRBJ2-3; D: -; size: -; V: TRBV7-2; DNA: TGTGCCAGCAGCTTCCAGGGGGAGGGCCGTGCAGATACGCAGTATTTT; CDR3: CASSFQGEGRADTQYF
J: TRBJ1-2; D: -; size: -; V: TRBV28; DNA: TGTGCCAGCCATGAGGGGCTTCGCTATGGCTACACCTTC; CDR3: CASHEGLRYGYTF
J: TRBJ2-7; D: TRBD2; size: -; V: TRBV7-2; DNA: TGTGCCAGCAGTATAGGAGCGGGGGGATCCTACGAGCAGTACTTC; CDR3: CASSIGAGGSYEQYF
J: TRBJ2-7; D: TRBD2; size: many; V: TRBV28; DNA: TGTGCCAGCAGTCCCCTGGGACTAGCGGACAGCTACGGGGACGAGCAGTACTTC; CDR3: CASSPLGLADSYGDEQYF
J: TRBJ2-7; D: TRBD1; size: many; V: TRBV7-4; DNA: TGTGCCAGCAGCGACACAGGGGCTAGCTCCTACGAGCAGTACTTC; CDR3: CASSDTGASSYEQYF
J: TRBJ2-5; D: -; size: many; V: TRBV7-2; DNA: TGTGCCAGCAGCTTAGCCGCAGGGAGAGAGACCCAGTACTTC; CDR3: CASSLAAGRETQYF
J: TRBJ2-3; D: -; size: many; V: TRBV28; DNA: TGTGCCAGCAGCACACAAACTGATACGCAGTATTTT; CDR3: CASSTQTDTQYF
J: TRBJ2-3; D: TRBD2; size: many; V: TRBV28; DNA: TGTGCCAGCAGTCTGACTAGCGGGGGGGATACGCAGTATTTT; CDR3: CASSLTSGGDTQYF
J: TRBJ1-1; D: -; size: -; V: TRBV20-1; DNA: TGCAGTGCTCGACGGACCCGTGGCAATACGAACACTGAAGCTTTCTTT; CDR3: CSARRTRGNTNTEAFF
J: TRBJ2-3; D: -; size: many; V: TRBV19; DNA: TGTGCCAGTAGTATATTAGGGGGAAGCACAGATACGCAGTATTTT; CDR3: CASSILGGSTDTQYF
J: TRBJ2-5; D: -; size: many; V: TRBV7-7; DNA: TGTGCCAGCAGCTTAGAATGGGATCCTTTACAAGAGACCCAGTACTTC; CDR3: CASSLEWDPLQETQYF
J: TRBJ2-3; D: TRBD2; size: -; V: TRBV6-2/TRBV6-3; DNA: TGTGCCAGCAGTTCGGCGGGAGCTTCCACAGATACGCAGTATTTT; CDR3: CASSSAGASTDTQYF
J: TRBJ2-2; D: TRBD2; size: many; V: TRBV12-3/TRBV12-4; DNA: TGTGCCAGTCTTGTTAGCGGGACCGGGGAGCTGTTTTTT; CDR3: CASLVSGTGELFF
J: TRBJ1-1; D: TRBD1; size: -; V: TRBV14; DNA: TGTGCCAGCAGCGAGGGACAGGGGGTCCCTGAAGCTTTCTTT; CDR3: CASSEGQGVPEAFF
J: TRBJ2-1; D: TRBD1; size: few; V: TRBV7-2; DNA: TGTGCCAGCAGCTCAACAGGGGGCTCCTACAATGAGCAGTTCTTC; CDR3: CASSSTGGSYNEQFF
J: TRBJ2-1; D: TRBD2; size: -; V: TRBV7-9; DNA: TGTGCCAGCACGGCTAGCGGGGGGTCCTACAATGAGCAGTTCTTC; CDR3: CASTASGGSYNEQFF
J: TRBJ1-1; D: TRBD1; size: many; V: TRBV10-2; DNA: TGCGCCAGCAGGGGACAGGGTCGGACTGAAGCTTTCTTT; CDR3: CASRGQGRTEAFF
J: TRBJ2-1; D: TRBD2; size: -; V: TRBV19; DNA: TGTGCCAGTAGTAGATGGACTAGCGGGAGCTACAATGAGCAGTTCTTC; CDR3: CASSRWTSGSYNEQFF
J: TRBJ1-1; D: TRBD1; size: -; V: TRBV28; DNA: TGTGCCAGCAACTTTATACAGGGGATAGCTGAAGCTTTCTTT; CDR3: CASNFIQGIAEAFF
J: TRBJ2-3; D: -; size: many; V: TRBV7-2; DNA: TGTGCCAGCAGCTTATCGGGGGTTTTTAGCACAGATACGCAGTATTTT; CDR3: CASSLSGVFSTDTQYF